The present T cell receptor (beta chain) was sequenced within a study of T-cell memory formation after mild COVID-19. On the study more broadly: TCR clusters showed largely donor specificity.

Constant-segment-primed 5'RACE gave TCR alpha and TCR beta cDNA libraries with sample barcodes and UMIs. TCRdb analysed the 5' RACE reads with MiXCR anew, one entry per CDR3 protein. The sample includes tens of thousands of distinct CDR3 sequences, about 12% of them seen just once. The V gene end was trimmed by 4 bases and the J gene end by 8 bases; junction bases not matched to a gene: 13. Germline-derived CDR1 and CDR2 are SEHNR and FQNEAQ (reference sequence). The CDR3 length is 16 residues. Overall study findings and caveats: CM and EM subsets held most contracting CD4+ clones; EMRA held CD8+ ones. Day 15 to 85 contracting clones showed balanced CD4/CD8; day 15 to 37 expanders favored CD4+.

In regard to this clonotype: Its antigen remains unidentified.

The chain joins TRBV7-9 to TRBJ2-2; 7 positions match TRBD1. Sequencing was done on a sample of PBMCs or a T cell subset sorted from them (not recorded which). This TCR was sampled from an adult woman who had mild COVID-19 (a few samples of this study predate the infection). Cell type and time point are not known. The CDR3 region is CASSSTGFISSGELFF. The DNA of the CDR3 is TGTGCCAGCAGCTCGACAGGGTTTATCTCCTCGGGGGAGCTGTTTTTT. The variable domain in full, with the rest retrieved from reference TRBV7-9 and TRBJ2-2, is DTGVSQNPRHKITKRGQNVTFRCDPISEHNRLYWYRQTLGQGPEFLTYFQNEAQLEKSRLLSDRFSAERPKGSFSTLEIQRTEQGDSAMYLCASSSTGFISSGELFFGEGSRLTVL.